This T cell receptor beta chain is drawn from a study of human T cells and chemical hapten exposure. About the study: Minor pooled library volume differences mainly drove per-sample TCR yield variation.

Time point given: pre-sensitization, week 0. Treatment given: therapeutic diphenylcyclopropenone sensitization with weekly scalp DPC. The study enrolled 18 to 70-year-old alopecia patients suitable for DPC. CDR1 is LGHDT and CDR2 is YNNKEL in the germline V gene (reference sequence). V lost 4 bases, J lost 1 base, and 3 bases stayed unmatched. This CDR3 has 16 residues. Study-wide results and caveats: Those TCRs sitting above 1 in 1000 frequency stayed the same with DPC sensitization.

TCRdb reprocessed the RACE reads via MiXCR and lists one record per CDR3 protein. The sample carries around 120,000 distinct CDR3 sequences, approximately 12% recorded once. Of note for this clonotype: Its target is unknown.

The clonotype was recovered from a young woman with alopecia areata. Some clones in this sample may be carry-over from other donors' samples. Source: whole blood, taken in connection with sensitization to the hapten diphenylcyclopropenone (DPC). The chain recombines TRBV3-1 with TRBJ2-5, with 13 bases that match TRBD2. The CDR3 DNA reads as TGTGCCAGCAGCCCGGGGACTAGCGGGGCCCAAGAGACCCAGTACTTC. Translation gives CASSPGTSGAQETQYF.